Presented here are 7 T cell receptor beta chains from one specimen sequenced in a study of graft-versus-host responses after intestinal transplantation (dated by TCRdb to about 2021). The time point label on this specimen signifies: cells obtained before transplantation from donor or recipient. Receptor amplification or capture employed the immunoSEQ multiplex PCR assay. Sourced from immuneACCESS, this table was stored by TCRdb with only in-frame sequences that have V and J called. A share of the clones is absent; for the studies checked, an unresolved V gene accounts for under half, and the remainder has no known explanation. The sample table holds almost 85,000 clones, of which 75% to 95% were seen once. Together, the top ten hold 0.1% of the sample. These TCRs' antigens remain unknown. The starting material was unstimulated CD4+ T cells sorted from spleen or lymph node cells, obtained before intestinal transplant. Receptors originate from a human donor who received an intestinal transplant.

The V and J genes are TRBV11-3 and TRBJ2-7, with TRBD2 matching 10 bases. The CDR3 spans 16 residues. V lost 4 bases and J lost 3; bases outside the gene matches: 9. CDR1 and CDR2 from the germline V gene are SGHNT and YENEEA. The DNA for the CDR3 is TGTGCCAGCAGCTCCCGCGGGCTAGCGGGGGACTACGAGCAGTACTTC. Encoded protein: CASSSRGLAGDYEQYF.

V and J are TRBV19 and TRBJ1-5, with D possibly matching TRBD1 (6 bases). This CDR3 region has 14 residues. V lost 3 bases and J 4 bases, leaving 10 bases between the germline ends. Per the germline V gene, CDR1 is LNHDA and CDR2 is SQIVND (reference sequence). The CDR3 loop reads CASSMGRGNQPQHF. As DNA, the CDR3 is TGTGCCAGTAGTATGGGGAGGGGGAATCAGCCCCAGCATTTT.

The rearrangement joins TRBV7-2 to TRBJ1-6; D is uncertain. The CDR3 extends over 15 amino acids. V gave up 5 bases and J gave up 4 bases, with 12 bases separating them. Germline V gene data show CDR1 as SGHTA and CDR2 as FQGNSA. The CDR3 reads CASSPRTEYNSPLHF. Written as DNA, the CDR3 is TGTGCCAGCAGCCCCCGAACAGAGTATAATTCACCCCTCCACTTT.

The V and J genes are TRBV27 and TRBJ1-1; unclear D gene. The CDR3 has 13 residues. Trimming took off 3 bases at V and 5 bases at J, with 10 bases between the two ends. Germline V gene lookup returns CDR1 MNHEY and CDR2 SMNVEV (reference sequence). This chain's CDR3 is CASSFRELTEAFF. Here the CDR3 DNA reads TGTGCCAGCAGTTTTAGAGAATTGACTGAAGCTTTCTTT.

The rearrangement joins TRBV6-5 to TRBJ1-1; the match to TRBD1 covers 8 bases. V shed 4 bases and J 4 bases; nucleotides not matched to a gene: 5. CDR1 and CDR2 from the germline V gene are MNHEY and SVGAGI. The CDR3 sequence is 14 residues long. The CDR3 reads CASSFRGLRTEAFF. The CDR3, as DNA: TGTGCCAGCAGTTTCAGGGGGCTGCGCACTGAAGCTTTCTTT.

This chain links TRBV14 with TRBJ2-3, with TRBD1 identical over 12 bases. Germline V CDR1 and CDR2: SGHDN, FVKESK. The CDR3 runs to 16 residues. The V and J ends lost 1 base and 7 bases, in that order; junction bases with no gene match: 6. The CDR3 DNA reads as TGTGCCAGCAGCCAAGCCTCCGGGACAGGGGGCAATACGCAGTATTTT. This encodes CASSQASGTGGNTQYF.

This clone was seen only a few times. The chain employs TRBV27 and TRBJ2-5, with D perhaps matching TRBD1 (6 bases). Germline V lookup: CDR1 MNHEY, CDR2 SMNVEV (reference sequence). Trimming took 5 bases from V and 9 from J, leaving 19 bases between them. The CDR3 is made up of 14 amino acids. The CDR3 protein is CASSPIPGASAQYF. The DNA for the CDR3 is TGTGCCAGCAGTCCTATTCCAGGGGCTTCGGCCCAGTACTTC.